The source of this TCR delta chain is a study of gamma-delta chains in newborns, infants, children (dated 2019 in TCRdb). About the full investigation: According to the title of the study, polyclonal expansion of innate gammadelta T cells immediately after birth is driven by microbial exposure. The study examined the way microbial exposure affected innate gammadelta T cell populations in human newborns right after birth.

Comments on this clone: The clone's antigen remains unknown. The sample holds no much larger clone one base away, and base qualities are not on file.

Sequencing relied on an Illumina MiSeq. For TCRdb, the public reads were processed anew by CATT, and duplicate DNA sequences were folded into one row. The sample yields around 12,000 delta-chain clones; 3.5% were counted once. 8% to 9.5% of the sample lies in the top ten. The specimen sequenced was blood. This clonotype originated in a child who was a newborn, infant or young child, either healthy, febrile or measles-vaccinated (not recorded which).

At the DNA level, the sequence is TGTGCCTGTGACGCGGTACTGGGGGATACGCTCCATAACTCCTGGGACACCCGACAGATGTTTTTC. It encodes CACDAVLGDTLHNSWDTRQMFF. The sequence is built from TRDV2 and TRDJ3, with 13 central nucleotides matching TRDD3. From its cysteine to its phenylalanine, the CDR3 spans 22 amino acids. Just the 66-base CDR3 DNA is kept, in frame starting at base 1. The germline V gene encodes CDR1 GEAIGNYY and CDR2 EKD. Germline trimming: 3 bases from V, 0 bases from J; junction bases outside gene matches: 13.